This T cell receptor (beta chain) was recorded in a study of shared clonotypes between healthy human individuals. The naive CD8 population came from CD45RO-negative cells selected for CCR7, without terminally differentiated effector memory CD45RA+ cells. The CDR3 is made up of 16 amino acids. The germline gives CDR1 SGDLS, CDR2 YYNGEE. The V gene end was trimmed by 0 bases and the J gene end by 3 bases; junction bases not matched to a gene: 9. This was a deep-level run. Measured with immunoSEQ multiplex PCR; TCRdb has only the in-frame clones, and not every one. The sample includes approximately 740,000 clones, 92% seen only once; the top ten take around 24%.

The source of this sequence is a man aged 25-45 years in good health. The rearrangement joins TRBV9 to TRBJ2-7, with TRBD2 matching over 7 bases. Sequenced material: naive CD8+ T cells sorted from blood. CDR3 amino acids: CASSVGGRAGIYEQYF. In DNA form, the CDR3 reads TGTGCCAGCAGCGTAGGAGGGAGGGCCGGTATCTACGAGCAGTACTTC.